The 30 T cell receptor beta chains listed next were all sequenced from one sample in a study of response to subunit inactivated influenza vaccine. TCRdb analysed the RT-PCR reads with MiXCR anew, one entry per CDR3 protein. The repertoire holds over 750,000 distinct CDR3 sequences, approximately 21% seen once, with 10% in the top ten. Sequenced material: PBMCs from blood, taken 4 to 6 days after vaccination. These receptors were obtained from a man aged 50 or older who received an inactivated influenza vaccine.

The CDR3 DNA reads as TGTGCCAGCAGCTTGGGGACACTGGCTACCTACGAGCAGTACTTC. Translation gives CASSLGTLATYEQYF. The V gene is TRBV5-5, the J gene TRBJ2-7, with D maybe TRBD1 (5 bases). Between the trimmed V and J ends, which lost 0 bases and 2 bases, there was a span of 12 bases. There are 15 residues in the CDR3. CDR1 and CDR2 from the germline V gene are SGHKS and YYEKEE (reference sequence).

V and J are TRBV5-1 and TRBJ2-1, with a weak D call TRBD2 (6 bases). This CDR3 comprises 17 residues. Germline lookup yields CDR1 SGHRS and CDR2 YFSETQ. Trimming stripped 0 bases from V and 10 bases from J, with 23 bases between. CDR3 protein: CASSLGRTGAGGREQFF. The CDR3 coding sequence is TGCGCCAGCAGCTTGGGAAGAACCGGGGCTGGGGGGAGAGAGCAGTTCTTC.

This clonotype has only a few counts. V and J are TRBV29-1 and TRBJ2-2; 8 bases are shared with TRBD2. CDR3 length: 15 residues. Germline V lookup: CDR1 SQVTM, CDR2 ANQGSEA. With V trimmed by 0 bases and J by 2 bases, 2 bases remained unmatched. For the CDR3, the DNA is TGCAGCGTTGAAGAAGCGGGGGATAACACCGGGGAGCTGTTTTTT. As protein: CSVEEAGDNTGELFF.

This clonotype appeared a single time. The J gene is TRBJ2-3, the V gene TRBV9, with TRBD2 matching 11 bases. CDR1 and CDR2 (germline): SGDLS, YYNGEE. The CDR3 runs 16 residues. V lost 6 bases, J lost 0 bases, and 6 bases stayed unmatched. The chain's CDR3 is CASNSGLAGSTDTQYF. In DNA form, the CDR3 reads TGTGCCAGCAACTCTGGACTAGCGGGTAGCACAGATACGCAGTATTTT. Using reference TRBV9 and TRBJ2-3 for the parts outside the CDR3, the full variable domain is DSGVTQTPKHLITATGQRVTLRCSPRSGDLSVYWYQQSLDQGLQFLIQYYNGEERAKGNILERFSAQQFPDLHSELNLSSLELGDSALYFCASNSGLAGSTDTQYFGPGTRLTVL.

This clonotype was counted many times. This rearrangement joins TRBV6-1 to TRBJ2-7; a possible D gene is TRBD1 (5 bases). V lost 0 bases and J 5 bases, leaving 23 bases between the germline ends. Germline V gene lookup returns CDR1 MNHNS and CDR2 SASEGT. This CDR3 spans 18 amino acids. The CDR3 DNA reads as TGTGCCAGCAGTGAAGCGCTTCCGTGGCAGGGATACTACGACGAGCAGTACTTC. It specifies CASSEALPWQGYYDEQYF.

The CDR3 DNA reads as TGCGCCAGCAGCCCCGGCGGTAGGCAGTACGAGCAGTACTTC. Residues: CASSPGGRQYEQYF. The rearrangement uses TRBV5-1 and TRBJ2-7; no firm D call. Germline assignment: CDR1 SGHRS and CDR2 YFSETQ. V was clipped by 4 bases and J by 4 bases, with 15 bases between them. The CDR3 runs to 14 residues.

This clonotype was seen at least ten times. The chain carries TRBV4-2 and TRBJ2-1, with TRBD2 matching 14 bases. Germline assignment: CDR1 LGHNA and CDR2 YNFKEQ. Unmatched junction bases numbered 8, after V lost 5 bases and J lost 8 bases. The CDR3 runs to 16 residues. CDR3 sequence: CASSVTGTSGGDEQFF. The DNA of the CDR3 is TGTGCCAGCAGCGTGACCGGGACTAGCGGGGGCGATGAGCAGTTCTTC.

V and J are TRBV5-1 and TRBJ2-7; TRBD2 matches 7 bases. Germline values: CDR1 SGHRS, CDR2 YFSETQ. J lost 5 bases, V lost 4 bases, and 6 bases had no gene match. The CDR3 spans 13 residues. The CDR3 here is CASSLPTSHEQYF. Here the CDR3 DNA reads TGCGCCAGCAGCCTACCGACTAGCCACGAGCAGTACTTC.

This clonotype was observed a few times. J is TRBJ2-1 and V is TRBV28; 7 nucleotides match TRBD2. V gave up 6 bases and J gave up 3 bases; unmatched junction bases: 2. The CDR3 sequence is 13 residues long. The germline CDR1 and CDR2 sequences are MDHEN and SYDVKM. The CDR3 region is CASRWGGYNEQFF. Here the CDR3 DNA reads TGTGCCAGCAGGTGGGGGGGCTACAATGAGCAGTTCTTC.

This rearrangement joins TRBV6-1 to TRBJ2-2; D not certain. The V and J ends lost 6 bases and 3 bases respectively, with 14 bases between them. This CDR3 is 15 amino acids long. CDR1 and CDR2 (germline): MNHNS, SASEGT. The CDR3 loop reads CASRRQEGDTGELFF. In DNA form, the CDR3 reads TGTGCCAGCAGGCGTCAGGAAGGCGACACCGGGGAGCTGTTTTTT.

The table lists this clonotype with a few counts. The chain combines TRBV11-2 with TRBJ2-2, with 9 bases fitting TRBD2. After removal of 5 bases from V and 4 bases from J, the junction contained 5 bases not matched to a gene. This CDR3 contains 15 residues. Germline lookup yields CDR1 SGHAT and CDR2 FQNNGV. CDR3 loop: CASSRGLARTGELFF. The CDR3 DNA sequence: TGTGCCAGCAGCCGCGGACTAGCGCGCACCGGGGAGCTGTTTTTT.

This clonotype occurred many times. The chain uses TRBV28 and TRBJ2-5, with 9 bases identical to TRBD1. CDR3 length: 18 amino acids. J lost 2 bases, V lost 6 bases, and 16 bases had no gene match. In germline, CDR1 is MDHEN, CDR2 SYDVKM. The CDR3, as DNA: TGTGCCAGCAGCCGACTGGGCGTAGGGACAGGGCCTCAAGAGACCCAGTACTTC. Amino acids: CASSRLGVGTGPQETQYF.

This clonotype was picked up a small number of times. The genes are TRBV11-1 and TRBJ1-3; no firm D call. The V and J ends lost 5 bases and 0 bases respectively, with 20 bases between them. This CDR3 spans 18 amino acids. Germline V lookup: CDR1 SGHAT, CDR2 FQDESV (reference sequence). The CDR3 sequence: CASSPSGRLVNSGNTIYF. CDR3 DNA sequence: TGTGCCAGCAGCCCAAGCGGCAGGCTGGTTAACTCTGGAAACACCATATATTTT.

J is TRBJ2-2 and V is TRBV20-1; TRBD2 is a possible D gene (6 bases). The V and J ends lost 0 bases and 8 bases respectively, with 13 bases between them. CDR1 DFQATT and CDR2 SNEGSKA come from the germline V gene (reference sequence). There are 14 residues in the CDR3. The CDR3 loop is CSARDPRTIGELFF. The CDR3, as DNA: TGCAGTGCTAGAGATCCCCGGACTATTGGGGAGCTGTTTTTT.

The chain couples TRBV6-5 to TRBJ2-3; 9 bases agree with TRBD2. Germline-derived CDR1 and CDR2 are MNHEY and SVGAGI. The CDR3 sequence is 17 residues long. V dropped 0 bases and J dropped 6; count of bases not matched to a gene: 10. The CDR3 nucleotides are TGTGCCAGCAGTTACTCGACGCTAGCGGGGCCCTGGGATACGCAGTATTTT. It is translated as CASSYSTLAGPWDTQYF.

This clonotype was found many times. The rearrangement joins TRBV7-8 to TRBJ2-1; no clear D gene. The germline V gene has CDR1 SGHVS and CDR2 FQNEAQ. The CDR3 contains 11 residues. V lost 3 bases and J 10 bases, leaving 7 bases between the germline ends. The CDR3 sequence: CASSFSLEQFF. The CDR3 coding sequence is TGTGCCAGCAGCTTCAGTTTGGAGCAGTTCTTC.

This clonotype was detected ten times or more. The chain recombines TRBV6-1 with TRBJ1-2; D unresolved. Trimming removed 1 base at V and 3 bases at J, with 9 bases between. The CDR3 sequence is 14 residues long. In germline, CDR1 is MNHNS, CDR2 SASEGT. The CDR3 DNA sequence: TGTGCCAGCAGTGAAGGACACCGGGACTATGGCTACACCTTC. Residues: CASSEGHRDYGYTF.

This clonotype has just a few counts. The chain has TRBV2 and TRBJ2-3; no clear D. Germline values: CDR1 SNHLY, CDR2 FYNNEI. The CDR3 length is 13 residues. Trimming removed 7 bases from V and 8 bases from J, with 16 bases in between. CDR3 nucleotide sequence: TGTGCCAGCATTCTCCAACTAAAGGGTACGCAGTATTTT. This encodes CASILQLKGTQYF.

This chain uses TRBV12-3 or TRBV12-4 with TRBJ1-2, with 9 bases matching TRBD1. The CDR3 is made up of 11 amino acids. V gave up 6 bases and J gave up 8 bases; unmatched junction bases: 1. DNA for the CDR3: TGTGCCAGCAGGGGACAGGGAGGCTACACCTTC. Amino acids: CASRGQGGYTF.

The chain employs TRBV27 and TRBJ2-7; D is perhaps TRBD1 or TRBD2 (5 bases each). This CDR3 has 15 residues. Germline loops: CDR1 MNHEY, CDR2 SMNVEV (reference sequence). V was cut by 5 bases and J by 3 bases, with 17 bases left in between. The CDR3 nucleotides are TGTGCCAGCAGTCAATGGACGGGGCTACTCTACGAGCAGTACTTC. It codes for CASSQWTGLLYEQYF.

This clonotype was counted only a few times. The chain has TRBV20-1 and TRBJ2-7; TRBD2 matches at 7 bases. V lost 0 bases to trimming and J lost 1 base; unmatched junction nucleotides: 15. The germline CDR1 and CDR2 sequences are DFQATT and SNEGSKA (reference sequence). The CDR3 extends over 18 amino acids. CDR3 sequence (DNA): TGCAGTGCTAGAGATGGGGCGGGAGCTTGGAGAACTTCCTACGAGCAGTACTTC. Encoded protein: CSARDGAGAWRTSYEQYF.

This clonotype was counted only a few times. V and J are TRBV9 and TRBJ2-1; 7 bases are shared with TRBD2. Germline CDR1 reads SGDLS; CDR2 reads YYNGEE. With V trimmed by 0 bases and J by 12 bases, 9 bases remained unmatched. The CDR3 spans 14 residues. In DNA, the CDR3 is TGTGCCAGCAGCGTAGGAGACCGGGAGGCCGGGCAGTTCTTC. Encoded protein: CASSVGDREAGQFF.

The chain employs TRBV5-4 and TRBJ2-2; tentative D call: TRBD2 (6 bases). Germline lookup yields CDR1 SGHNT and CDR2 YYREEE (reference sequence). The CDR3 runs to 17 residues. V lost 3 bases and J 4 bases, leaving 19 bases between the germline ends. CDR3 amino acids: CASSSTEGRGSTGELFF. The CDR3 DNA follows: TGTGCCAGCAGCTCCACGGAGGGACGAGGATCCACCGGGGAGCTGTTTTTT.

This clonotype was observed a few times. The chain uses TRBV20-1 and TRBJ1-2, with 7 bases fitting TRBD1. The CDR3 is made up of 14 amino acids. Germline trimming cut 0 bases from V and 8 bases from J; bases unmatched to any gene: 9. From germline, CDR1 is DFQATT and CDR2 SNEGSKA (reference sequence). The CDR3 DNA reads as TGCAGTGCTAGAGATCCCGGACAGGAGGACGGCTACACCTTC. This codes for CSARDPGQEDGYTF.

DNA of the CDR3: TGTGCCAGCAGCCGGGTGCTCGGACAGCGGTACACTGAAGCTTTCTTT. It is translated as CASSRVLGQRYTEAFF. This chain links TRBV11-2 with TRBJ1-1; the D gene is possibly TRBD1 (6 bases). This CDR3 comprises 16 residues. The V gene lost 5 bases and the J gene lost 3 bases, with 19 bases spanning the gap. CDR1 and CDR2 from the germline V gene are SGHAT and FQNNGV.

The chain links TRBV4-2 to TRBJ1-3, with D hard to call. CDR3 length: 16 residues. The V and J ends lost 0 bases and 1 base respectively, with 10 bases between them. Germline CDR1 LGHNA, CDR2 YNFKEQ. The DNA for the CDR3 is TGTGCCAGCAGCCAAGAGAATGTGCCGTCTGGAAACACCATATATTTT. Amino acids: CASSQENVPSGNTIYF.

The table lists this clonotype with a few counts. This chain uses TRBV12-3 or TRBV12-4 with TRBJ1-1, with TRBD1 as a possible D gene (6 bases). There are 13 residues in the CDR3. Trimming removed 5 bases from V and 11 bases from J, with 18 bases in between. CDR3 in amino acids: CASSIQGGRPAFF. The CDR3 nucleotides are TGTGCCAGCAGTATACAGGGAGGAAGGCCGGCTTTCTTT.

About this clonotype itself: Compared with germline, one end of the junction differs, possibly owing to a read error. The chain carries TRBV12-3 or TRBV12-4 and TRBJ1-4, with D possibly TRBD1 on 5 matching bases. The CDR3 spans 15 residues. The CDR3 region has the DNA TGTGTCAGCAGTCCTGGCCGGGGGATCAATGAAAAACTGTTTTTT. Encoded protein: CVSSPGRGINEKLFF.

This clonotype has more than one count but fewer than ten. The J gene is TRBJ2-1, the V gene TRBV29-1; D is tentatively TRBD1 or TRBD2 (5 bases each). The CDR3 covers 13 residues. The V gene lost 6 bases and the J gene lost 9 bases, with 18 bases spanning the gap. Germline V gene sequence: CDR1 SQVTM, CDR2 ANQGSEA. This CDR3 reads CSVGPDYEGEQFF. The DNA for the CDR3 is TGCAGCGTGGGACCCGACTACGAAGGTGAGCAGTTCTTC.

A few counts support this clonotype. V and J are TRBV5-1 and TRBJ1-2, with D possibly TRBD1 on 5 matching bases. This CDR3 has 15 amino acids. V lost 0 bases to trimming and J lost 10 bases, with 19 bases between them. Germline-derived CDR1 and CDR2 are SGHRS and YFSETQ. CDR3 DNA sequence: TGCGCCAGCAGCTTGGCCGATGGAGCCAGGGAACCCTACACCTTC. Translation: CASSLADGAREPYTF.